This T cell receptor beta chain was found in a study of cytomegalovirus exposure and HLA in healthy donors (dated by TCRdb to about 2017). Background on the whole study: In an earlier analysis of several hundred of the donors, under 300 Gb of sequence data and just under 120 million unique TCR beta sequences from 180 million or so T cells were reported. The study profiled the T cell repertoires of fewer than 850 subjects by immunosequencing and related them to cytomegalovirus serostatus. Across 398 genotyped donors of the cohort, an average of about 240,000 unique TCR beta nucleotide sequences per donor were sequenced, and about a sixth of those sequences were non-productive. The study aimed to test whether signatures of past pathogen exposure could be identified by cataloging public T cell receptors. Every repertoire in the discovery cohort had been generated on one and the same sequencing platform. Approximately 300 gigabases of sequencing data and around 90 million unique TCR sequences made up an early release that covered 500 to 650 HLA-typed donors. Besides the first cohort of 500 to 700 subjects, a separate validation cohort made up of roughly 130 different subjects was used. Typing coverage varied by locus: about 629-630 donors for A, B, C, DRB1 and DQB1; roughly 560 for DQA1; around 570 for DPA1; 450 to 480 for DPB1. Genome-wide SNP genotypes for about 65% of the roughly 670 donors were used in a later genetic analysis, which treated that subset as a discovery cohort. Rather than drawing on any new phenotypic data, the later analysis identified candidate immune exposures from TCR beta sequences and the way those sequences occurred across donors. A later analysis re-examined previously published TCR beta repertoires from roughly 650 donors and added high-resolution HLA genotyping to investigate patterns of TCR occurrence. In an earlier analysis of around 540 of the donors, high-throughput TCR beta sequencing was used to judge whether each TCR beta V gene segment behaved as functional or pseudogenic. The study combined high-throughput TCR immunosequencing, statistical association of individual TCRs with disease status, and machine learning to predict cytomegalovirus infection status. The genetic ancestry cluster associated with self-reported Caucasian donors included about 84% of the roughly 380 genotyped donors. HLA typing included class I and class II loci at four-digit resolution. About 5 DR-DQ haplotypes were handled as single units for association and clustering, since linkage in the cohort was strong. Donor age, sex, ethnicity and CMV serostatus were collected together with the repertoire data. The paper as a whole reports these results and caveats: A later analysis found that TCR association rates varied across HLA loci, with DRB1 alleles showing the most associated TCRs and HLA-C alleles the fewest. The only immune exposure information available for the cohort was CMV serostatus. HLA typing was unavailable for some donors at each locus, so association tests used only the typed subset. According to the authors, the approach could potentially be generalized to other disease states and immunological phenotypes. Assigning TCR associations to individual alleles was difficult when HLA alleles, especially DR and DQ, strongly co-occurred. The classifier was reported to diagnose cytomegalovirus status with high specificity and sensitivity in both the original and validation cohorts. According to a later analysis, parvovirus B19, influenza, CMV and Epstein-Barr virus appeared linked to several top co-occurrence clusters. A group of highly shared sequence variants was considered likely to be a technical artifact of the sequencing pipeline. Specific HLA alleles were associated with around 18,000 TCR beta sequences at a false discovery rate of 0.05 in a later analysis. In an earlier analysis of approximately 590 of the donors, most TCR beta V segments appeared in productive rearrangements about 87% or about 30% of the time, broadly matching IMGT annotations. Presence/absence analyses assumed roughly uniform sequencing depth across donors, an assumption that may not hold. Linkage disequilibrium might explain the correlated functional status among segregating V segments, but an unknown experimental factor could not be excluded. A further reported finding was that TCR beta sequences accurately predicted the HLA-A and HLA-B alleles for most subjects in the first cohort. This cohort had only TCR beta chains sequenced, and the lack of alpha or paired-chain data limited which features could be detected. The study listed 150 to 200 TCR beta chains as associated with cytomegalovirus. V-gene and J-gene trimming of TCR beta chains was associated with a missense DCLRE1C variant in a later genetic analysis, and the association was replicated in an independent cohort. According to a later genetic analysis, donors in an Asian-associated ancestry cluster had fewer N-insertions in productive TCRs than the approximately 650-donor mean. Some IMGT-functional V segments, including TRBV6-2 and TRBV6-3, could not be distinguished by the 87-base-pair reads and were therefore excluded. Compared with equally common non-associated chains, HLA-associated TCR beta chains in a later analysis were more clonally expanded and had lower generation probabilities. Most TCR sequences were seen in very few donors, while some public TCRs were found in many individuals. According to a later analysis, most CMV-associated TCR beta chains appeared to be HLA-restricted, and the HLA associations seemed to be driven largely by CMV exposure. Because counts were too low, approximately 18 rarely observed V segments, including chromosome 9 orphons, were excluded from the earlier analysis of fewer than 650 of the donors. A few of the identified cytomegalovirus-associated TCR beta chains were confirmed in vitro to be specific for cytomegalovirus antigens.

The germline V gene encodes CDR1 LNHDA and CDR2 SQIVND (reference sequence). The V and J ends are trimmed by 11 bases and 6 bases, leaving 38 bases between them. The CDR3 sequence holds 20 residues, the cysteine and phenylalanine included. Solely the CDR3 DNA is kept, with 60 bases framed from the first base. The library was produced with the immunoSEQ multiplex PCR assay. The multiplex PCR relied on a mix of 60 forward primers for TCR Vbeta segments and 13 reverse primers for TCR Jbeta segments. A multiplex PCR assay on genomic DNA amplified the CDR3 region of rearranged TCR beta genes. The amplified TCR beta libraries were sequenced on the Illumina HiSeq System as 87-base-pair reads. On the authors' methods: In a later analysis, 77 million or so unique TCR beta chains were counted across the 690 or so repertoires, and around 10 million of these chains were shared by at least two donors. To remove PCR and sequencing errors, raw reads were error-corrected and collapsed into unique sequences using a nearest-neighbor algorithm that merged closely related sequences. Alignment of CDR3 sequences to IMGT reference sequences was used to assign V, D and J gene segments. For a sequence to be retained, a match of at least six nucleotides to both a V gene segment and a J gene segment was required. A rearrangement was called productive if the CDR3 had no stop codons and remained in frame with V and J, and every other rearrangement was called non-productive. Following IMGT convention, CDR3 was defined as the stretch from the second conserved V-encoded cysteine up to the conserved J-encoded phenylalanine. In an earlier analysis of more than 550 of the donors, sequences lacking an unambiguous match to a single V gene segment were excluded. In an earlier analysis of a few hundred of the donors, V segments were called functional above 56.7% productive rearrangements and were called segregating when the between-donor standard deviation exceeded 5%. A statistical classification framework was developed to diagnose cytomegalovirus status using the catalog of TCR beta chain sequences. V and J gene assignment, in a later analysis, came from comparing TCR nucleotide sequences with IMGT/GENE-DB human TR gene sequences. A later analysis assigned CDR3 sequences and most-parsimonious VDJ recombination scenarios with the TCRdist pipeline. In a later analysis, each TCR beta chain was defined by its CDR3 amino acid sequence together with its V-gene family, and reads lacking a unique V-gene family were excluded. In a later analysis, fewer than 600 highly shared, low-generation-probability nucleotide sequences were removed to address suspected cross-contamination and a sequencing artifact. In a later analysis, a clonal expansion index for each public chain was calculated from normalized within-repertoire ranks of inferred template counts. Generation probabilities in a later analysis came from a VDJ recombination model fitted to out-of-frame rearrangements, and those results were checked against IGoR. In a later analysis, hypergeometric tests were used to score TCR-TCR, TCR-HLA and TCR-CMV co-occurrence, with a repertoire-size bias correction applied to TCR pairs. A later analysis estimated false discovery rates by permuting HLA or CMV assignments 20 times. In a later analysis, co-occurring TCRs were grouped using DBSCAN, with TCRdist sequence similarity added in when clustering inside HLA-allele-positive subsets. Co-occurrence clustering excluded repertoires with fewer than 30,000 or more than 120,000 public chains, plus five with anomalous nucleotide sharing. Not all clones reach the TCRdb copy of this immuneACCESS table, which keeps in-frame sequences only. Checked studies attribute under half of the gap to unresolved V genes and leave the rest unexplained. D and trimming were read from the DNA, whereas the V and J calls and clone size are those reported in that table. The sample table lists approximately 89,000 clones, approximately 81% of them with a count of one. The ten top clones hold 6.5% to 8.5% of the sample.

The cohort comprised fewer than 700 healthy bone marrow donors. At the time of sampling, all cohort members were nominally healthy, though unrecorded immune exposures were likely present. The donor tested CMV seropositive, placing the donor among the approximately 290 seropositive members of the cohort. A peripheral blood sample was collected from each donor, and TCR beta sequencing was performed on peripheral blood mononuclear cells. Genomic DNA was extracted from the blood cell samples with the Qiagen DNeasy Blood Extraction Kit. To note about this clone: The specificity of this receptor is unknown. There are no base qualities to consult, and no much larger clone falls within one base.

The clonotype originates from a man aged 40-50 years in good health and CMV-seropositive. Material for sequencing was PBMCs. The chain is encoded by TRBV19 joined to TRBJ2-1; TRBD2 could be the D gene, as 7 bases match. The CDR3 reads CAFAHRRHWRGRATLNEQFF. The nucleotide sequence is TGTGCCTTTGCTCACCGTCGTCACTGGAGGGGGAGGGCTACCCTCAATGAGCAGTTCTTC.